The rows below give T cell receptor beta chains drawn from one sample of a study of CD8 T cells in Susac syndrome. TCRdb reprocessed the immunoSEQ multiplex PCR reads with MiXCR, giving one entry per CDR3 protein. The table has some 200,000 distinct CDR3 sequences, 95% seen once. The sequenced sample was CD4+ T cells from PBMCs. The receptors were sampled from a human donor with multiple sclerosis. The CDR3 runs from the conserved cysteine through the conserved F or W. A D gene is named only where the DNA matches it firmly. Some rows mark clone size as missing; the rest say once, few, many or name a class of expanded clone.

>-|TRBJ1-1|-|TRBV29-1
TGCAGCGTGCAAAAGAACAGGAACACTGAAGCTTTCTTT
CSVQKNRNTEAFF
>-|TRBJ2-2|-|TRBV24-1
TGTGCCACCAGTGATTCCCGGCCTGGTGGCACCGGGGAGCTGTTTTTT
CATSDSRPGGTGELFF
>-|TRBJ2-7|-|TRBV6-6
TGTGCCAGCAGTAAGACCCGGGACACCCACGAGCAGTACTTC
CASSKTRDTHEQYF
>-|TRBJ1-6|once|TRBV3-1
TGTGCCAGCAGCCAAAGCTCGAGCTCCTATAATTCACCCCTCCACTTT
CASSQSSSSYNSPLHF
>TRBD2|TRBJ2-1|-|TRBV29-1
TGCAGCGTTGCGGTCGGGGGGGAAGGCAATGAGCAGTTCTTC
CSVAVGGEGNEQFF
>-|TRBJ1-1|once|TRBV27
TGTGCCAGCAGCCAGGCTCGAGTGGGGGGAGGTGAAGCTTTCTTT
CASSQARVGGGEAFF
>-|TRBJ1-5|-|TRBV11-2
TGTGCCAGCAGGGGACATTTAAATCAGCCCCAGCATTTT
CASRGHLNQPQHF
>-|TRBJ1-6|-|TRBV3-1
TGTGCCAGCAGCCAAGATGCGGATAATTCACCCCTCCACTTT
CASSQDADNSPLHF
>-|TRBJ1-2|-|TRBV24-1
TGTGCCACCAGTGATTTGCGCGACACAGAGAACTATGGCTACACCTTC
CATSDLRDTENYGYTF
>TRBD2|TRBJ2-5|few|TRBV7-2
TGTGCCAGCAGCCCCGGGACTAGCGGGGGGCAAGAGACCCAGTACTTC
CASSPGTSGGQETQYF
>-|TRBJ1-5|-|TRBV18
TGTGCCAGCTCACCAGCTGATAATCAGCCCCAGCATTTT
CASSPADNQPQHF
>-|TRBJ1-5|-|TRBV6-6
TGTGCCAGCAGGAAGACAGATAGCAATCAGCCCCAGCATTTT
CASRKTDSNQPQHF
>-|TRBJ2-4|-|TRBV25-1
TGTGCCAGCAGTGAATCAGGGAACAAAAACATTCAGTACTTC
CASSESGNKNIQYF
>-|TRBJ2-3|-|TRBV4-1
TGCGCCAGCAGCCAACTCCCCCTACGGAACAGTCGCACAGATACGCAGTATTTT
CASSQLPLRNSRTDTQYF
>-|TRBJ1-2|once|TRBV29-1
TGCAGCGTTGGTCCACCCCCAGGGGTGAAGCGAGGCTACACCTTC
CSVGPPPGVKRGYTF
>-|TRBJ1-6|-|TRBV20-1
TGCAGTGCTAGGGCCGCGCGGGGCCAAGATTCACCCCTCCACTTT
CSARAARGQDSPLHF
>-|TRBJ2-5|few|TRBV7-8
TGTGCCAGCAGCTTAGCGCAGGGGACCCAGTACTTC
CASSLAQGTQYF
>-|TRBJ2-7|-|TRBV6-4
TGTGCCAGCAGTGACTCGAGAACAGGCTCGGGTCTGGAGCAGTACTTC
CASSDSRTGSGLEQYF
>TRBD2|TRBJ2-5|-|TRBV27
TGTGCCAGCAGGAAAACGGGACTAGCGGGGTACTGGGCCCAGTACTTC
CASRKTGLAGYWAQYF
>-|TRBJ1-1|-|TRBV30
TGTGCCCGGAGAGGGGGTAGTACTGAAGCTTTCTTT
CARRGGSTEAFF
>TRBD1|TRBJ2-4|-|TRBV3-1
TGTGCCAGCAGCGCCCGGGACAGGGGGCCGGGAAACATTCAGTACTTC
CASSARDRGPGNIQYF
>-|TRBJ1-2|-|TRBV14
TGTGCCAGCAGCCCCGGAGCTATGTGGAGCGGCTACACCTTC
CASSPGAMWSGYTF
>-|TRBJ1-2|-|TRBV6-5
TGTGCCAGCAGTCCAACTGCGGACAGCTATGGCTACACCTTC
CASSPTADSYGYTF
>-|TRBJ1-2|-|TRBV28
TGTGCCAGCAGTTTCAACAGCCAGCGAGGTGGCTACACCTTC
CASSFNSQRGGYTF
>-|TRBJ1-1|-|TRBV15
TGTGCCACCAGCAGAGATCAAATTGAAGCTTTCTTT
CATSRDQIEAFF
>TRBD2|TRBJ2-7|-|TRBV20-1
TGCAGTGCTAAGGCGGGAGCTAGAGAGCAGTACTTC
CSAKAGAREQYF
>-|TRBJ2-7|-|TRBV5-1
TGCGCCAGCAGCTTAACCTCCGGGACTTCCTACGAGCAGTACTTC
CASSLTSGTSYEQYF
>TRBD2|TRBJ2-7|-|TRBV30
TGTGCCTGGAGTGTACTAGGTAGCGGGGCCTACGAGCAGTACTTC
CAWSVLGSGAYEQYF
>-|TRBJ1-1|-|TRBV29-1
TGCAGCGTTGAGGGTCGTGGGGGCATGAACACTGAAGCTTTCTTT
CSVEGRGGMNTEAFF
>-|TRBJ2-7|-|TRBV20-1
TGCAGTGCTAGAGGGATCTACGAGCAGTACTTC
CSARGIYEQYF
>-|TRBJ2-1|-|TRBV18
TGTGCCAGCTCACAGATCAGGGGCCCAAGCCAGTTCTTC
CASSQIRGPSQFF
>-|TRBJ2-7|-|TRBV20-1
TGCAGTGCTAGAGATGGCCGGGTTCCCTCCTACGAGCAGTACTTC
CSARDGRVPSYEQYF
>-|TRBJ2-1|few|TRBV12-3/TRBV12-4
TGTGCCAGTAGTTTGAGTAGCTCCTACAATGAGCAGTTCTTC
CASSLSSSYNEQFF
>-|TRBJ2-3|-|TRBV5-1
TGCGCCAGCAGCTCGCTTAGTCGCACAGATACGCAGTATTTT
CASSSLSRTDTQYF
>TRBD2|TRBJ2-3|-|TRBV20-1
TGCAGTCCAAGGGCTAGCGGGCCTTTCACAGATACGCAGTATTTT
CSPRASGPFTDTQYF
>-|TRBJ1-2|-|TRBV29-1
TGCAGCGTTGTGGCTGGAATTAACTATGGCTACACCTTC
CSVVAGINYGYTF
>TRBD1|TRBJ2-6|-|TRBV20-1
TGCAGTGCTAGTGGACAGGGGGGCTCTGGGGCCAACGTCCTGACTTTC
CSASGQGGSGANVLTF
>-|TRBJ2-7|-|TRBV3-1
TGTGCCAGCAGCCATACTGTCACCTACGAGCAGTACTTC
CASSHTVTYEQYF
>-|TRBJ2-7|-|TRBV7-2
TGTGCCAGCAGCTTCAGTACTTTGAGCTCCTACGAGCAGTACTTC
CASSFSTLSSYEQYF
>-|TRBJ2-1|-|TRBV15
TGTGCCACCAGCTCAACCTCCCCTAGGAATGAGCAGTTCTTC
CATSSTSPRNEQFF